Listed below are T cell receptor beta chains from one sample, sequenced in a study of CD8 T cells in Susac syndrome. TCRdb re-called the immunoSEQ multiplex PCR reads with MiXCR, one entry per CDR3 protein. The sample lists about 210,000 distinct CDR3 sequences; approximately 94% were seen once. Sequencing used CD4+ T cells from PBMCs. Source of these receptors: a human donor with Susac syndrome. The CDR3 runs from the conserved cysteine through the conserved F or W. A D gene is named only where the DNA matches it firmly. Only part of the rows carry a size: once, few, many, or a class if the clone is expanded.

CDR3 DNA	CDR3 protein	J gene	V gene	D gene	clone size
TGTGCCAGCAGCTTAATTGTCCCGGAAAAACTGTTTTTT	CASSLIVPEKLFF	TRBJ1-4	TRBV7-2	-	-
TGTGCCAGCAGTTTCGACAGGGTGGGCGAGCAGTACTTC	CASSFDRVGEQYF	TRBJ2-7	TRBV6-2/TRBV6-3	TRBD1	-
TGCAGCGTTGGGTCAGCAGATACGCAGTATTTT	CSVGSADTQYF	TRBJ2-3	TRBV29-1	-	-
TGCGCCAGCAGCCAGGGGCTAAGGGGTATCGACGAAAAACTGTTTTTT	CASSQGLRGIDEKLFF	TRBJ1-4	TRBV4-3	-	-
TGTGCCACCAGTGATTTAAAGGGATACACCGGGGAGCTGTTTTTT	CATSDLKGYTGELFF	TRBJ2-2	TRBV24-1	-	-
TGTGCCAGCAGTTCCGCACAGGGGGCCTATAGCAATCAGCCCCAGCATTTT	CASSSAQGAYSNQPQHF	TRBJ1-5	TRBV12-3/TRBV12-4	TRBD1	-
TGTGCCAGCAGTTTCCAGGGTAATATGAACACTGAAGCTTTCTTT	CASSFQGNMNTEAFF	TRBJ1-1	TRBV12-3/TRBV12-4	-	-
TGCAGTGCTAGTGTCGACGACGGAGATTATGGCTACACCTTC	CSASVDDGDYGYTF	TRBJ1-2	TRBV20-1	-	-
TGTGCCACCAGTGACCCCCAGGGAAACGAGCAGTACTTC	CATSDPQGNEQYF	TRBJ2-7	TRBV24-1	-	-
TGCGCCAGCCGAAGCCAGGGATTCGACGAGCAGTACTTC	CASRSQGFDEQYF	TRBJ2-7	TRBV5-1	-	-
TGCAGTAACAAAGGGTTCGCCCGCCAAGAGACCCAGTACTTC	CSNKGFARQETQYF	TRBJ2-5	TRBV20-1	-	-
TGTGCCAGCAGCTTAGGACAGGGGGCGGCAGATACGCAGTATTTT	CASSLGQGAADTQYF	TRBJ2-3	TRBV7-8	TRBD1	few
TGCAGTGCTTCCCATTCTAGGAGAGGGAACACTGAAGCTTTCTTT	CSASHSRRGNTEAFF	TRBJ1-1	TRBV20-1	-	-
TGCGCCAGCGGGGGCCCTCAAGGAGGGGCTTTCTTT	CASGGPQGGAFF	TRBJ1-1	TRBV4-3	-	-
TGCGCCAGCAGCTTGATAGCGGGAAGTAGGAATGAGCAGTTCTTC	CASSLIAGSRNEQFF	TRBJ2-1	TRBV5-1	TRBD2	-
TGCAGCGCTGATGGGACAGGGAACTATGGCTACACCTTC	CSADGTGNYGYTF	TRBJ1-2	TRBV29-1	TRBD1	-
TGTGCCAGCAGTCTTCGGACAGGGAATTCACCCCTCCACTTT	CASSLRTGNSPLHF	TRBJ1-6	TRBV12-3/TRBV12-4	TRBD1	-
TGTGCCAGCAGCCAGCTTCCGGGACAGGGGGATGAGCAGTTCTTC	CASSQLPGQGDEQFF	TRBJ2-1	TRBV3-1	TRBD1	-
TGTGCAAGTCGCCCAGCGGGACAATTTAACTATGGCTACACCTTC	CASRPAGQFNYGYTF	TRBJ1-2	TRBV12-2	-	-
TGTGCCAGCAGCCGGACAGGGGGAGAAGCTTTCTTT	CASSRTGGEAFF	TRBJ1-1	TRBV5-1	TRBD1	few
TGTGCCAGCACCCGGACATCTGGCTACACCTTC	CASTRTSGYTF	TRBJ1-2	TRBV21-1	-	-
TGCAGTGCTACACCGGTGGAAAACTCTGGAAACACCATATATTTT	CSATPVENSGNTIYF	TRBJ1-3	TRBV20-1	-	-
TGTGCCAGTAGTATGGCGGGGTCCTTCAATTACGAGACCCAGTACTTC	CASSMAGSFNYETQYF	TRBJ2-5	TRBV19	-	-
TGTGCCTGGAGACGACATCCCCTTGACTATGGCTACACCTTC	CAWRRHPLDYGYTF	TRBJ1-2	TRBV30	-	-
TGTGCCAGCAGTTTAGTGCAGGGCCACGGTAACGAGCAGTACTTC	CASSLVQGHGNEQYF	TRBJ2-7	TRBV12-3/TRBV12-4	-	-
TGCGCCAGCAGCTTGTTCGGGTCGACAGGGATGAACACTGAAGCTTTCTTT	CASSLFGSTGMNTEAFF	TRBJ1-1	TRBV5-1	TRBD1	-
TGTGCCTGGAACCATGCGATTGCGGGGAATCCACAGAGGACAGATACGCAGTATTTT	CAWNHAIAGNPQRTDTQYF	TRBJ2-3	TRBV30	-	-
TGCAGCGTTCTAGGGGAGACAGATACGCAGTATTTT	CSVLGETDTQYF	TRBJ2-3	TRBV29-1	-	-
TGCAGCGTTGAAGATCTGCGGGGCGGGGAGCAGTACTTC	CSVEDLRGGEQYF	TRBJ2-7	TRBV29-1	-	-
TGCGCCAGCAGCTTGGCCTCAGGGGATACGCAGTATTTT	CASSLASGDTQYF	TRBJ2-3	TRBV5-1	-	-
TGCAGTGCTCCGGGACTAGCGGGACAGAACACCGGGGAGCTGTTTTTT	CSAPGLAGQNTGELFF	TRBJ2-2	TRBV20-1	TRBD2	-
TGTGCCAGCAGCGCCGGTGGGCTAGTTGGCGAGCAGTACTTC	CASSAGGLVGEQYF	TRBJ2-7	TRBV9	-	-
TGTGCCAGCAGTGACCAGGGACGAGATGAGCAGTTCTTC	CASSDQGRDEQFF	TRBJ2-1	TRBV6-4	-	-
TGTGCCAGCAGCGGGGTGCTAGGGGAGCAGTACTTC	CASSGVLGEQYF	TRBJ2-7	TRBV6-5	-	-
TGCAGTGCTAGGGGCAACCAAGAGACCCAGTACTTC	CSARGNQETQYF	TRBJ2-5	TRBV20-1	-	-
TGTGCCAGCAGCTTGGCGCGGGGGCTACAAGAGACCCAGTACTTC	CASSLARGLQETQYF	TRBJ2-5	TRBV5-4	-	once
TGCGCCAGCAGCTTGGGTTCAGGGGCGCGCGGGAACTATGGCTACACCTTC	CASSLGSGARGNYGYTF	TRBJ1-2	TRBV5-1	-	-
TGCAGTGCAACGTGGGGGCGTGATGGAAACACCATATATTTT	CSATWGRDGNTIYF	TRBJ1-3	TRBV20-1	-	-
TGTGCCAGCAGCCCCCGTCAGGGAGTTAACACCGGGGAGCTGTTTTTT	CASSPRQGVNTGELFF	TRBJ2-2	TRBV9	-	-
TGTGCCAGCAGTGTCGGGAATCAGCCCCAGCATTTT	CASSVGNQPQHF	TRBJ1-5	TRBV25-1	-	few